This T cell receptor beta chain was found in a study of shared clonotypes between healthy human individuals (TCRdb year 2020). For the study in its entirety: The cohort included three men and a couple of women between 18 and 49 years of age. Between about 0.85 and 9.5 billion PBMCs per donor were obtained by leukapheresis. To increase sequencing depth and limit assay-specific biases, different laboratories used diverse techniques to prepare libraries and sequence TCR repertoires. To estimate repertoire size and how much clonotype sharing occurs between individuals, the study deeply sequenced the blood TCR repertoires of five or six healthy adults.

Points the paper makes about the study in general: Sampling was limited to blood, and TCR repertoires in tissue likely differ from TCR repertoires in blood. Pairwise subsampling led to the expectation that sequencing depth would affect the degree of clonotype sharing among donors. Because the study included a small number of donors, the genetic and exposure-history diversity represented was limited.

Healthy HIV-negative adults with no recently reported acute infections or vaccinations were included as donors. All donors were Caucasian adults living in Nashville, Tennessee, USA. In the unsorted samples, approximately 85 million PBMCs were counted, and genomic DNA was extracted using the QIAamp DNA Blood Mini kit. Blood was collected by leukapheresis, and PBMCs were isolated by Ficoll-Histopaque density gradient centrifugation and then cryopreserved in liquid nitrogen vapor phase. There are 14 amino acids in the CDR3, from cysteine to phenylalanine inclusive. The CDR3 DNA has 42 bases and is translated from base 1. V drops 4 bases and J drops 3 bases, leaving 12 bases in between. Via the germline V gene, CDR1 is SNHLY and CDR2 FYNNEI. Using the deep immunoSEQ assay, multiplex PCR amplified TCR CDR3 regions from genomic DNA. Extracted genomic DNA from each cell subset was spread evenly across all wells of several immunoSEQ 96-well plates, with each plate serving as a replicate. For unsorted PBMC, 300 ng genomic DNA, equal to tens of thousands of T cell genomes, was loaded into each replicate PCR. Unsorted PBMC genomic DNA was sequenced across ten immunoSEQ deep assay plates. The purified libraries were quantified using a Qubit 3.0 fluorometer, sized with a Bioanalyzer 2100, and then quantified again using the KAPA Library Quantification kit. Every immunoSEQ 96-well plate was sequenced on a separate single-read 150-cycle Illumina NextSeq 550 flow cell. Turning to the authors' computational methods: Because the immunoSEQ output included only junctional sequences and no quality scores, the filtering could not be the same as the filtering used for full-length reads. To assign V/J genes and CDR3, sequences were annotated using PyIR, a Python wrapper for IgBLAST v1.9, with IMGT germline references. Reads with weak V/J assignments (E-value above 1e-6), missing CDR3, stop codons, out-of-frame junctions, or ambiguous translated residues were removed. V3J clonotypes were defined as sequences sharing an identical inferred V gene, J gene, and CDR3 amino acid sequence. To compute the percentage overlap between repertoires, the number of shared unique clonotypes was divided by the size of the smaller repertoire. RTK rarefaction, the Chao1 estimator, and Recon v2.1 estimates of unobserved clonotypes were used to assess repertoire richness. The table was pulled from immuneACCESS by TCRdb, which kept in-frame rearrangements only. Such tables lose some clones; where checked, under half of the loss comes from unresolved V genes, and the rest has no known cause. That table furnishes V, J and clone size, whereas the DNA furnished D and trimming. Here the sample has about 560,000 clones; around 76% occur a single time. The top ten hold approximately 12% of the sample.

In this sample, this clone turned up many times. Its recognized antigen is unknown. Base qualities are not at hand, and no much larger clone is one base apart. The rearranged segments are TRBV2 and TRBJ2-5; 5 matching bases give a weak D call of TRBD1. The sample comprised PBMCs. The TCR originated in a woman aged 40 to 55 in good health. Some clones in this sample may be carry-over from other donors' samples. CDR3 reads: CASSGWGAKETQYF. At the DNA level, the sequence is TGTGCCAGCAGTGGGTGGGGCGCAAAAGAGACCCAGTACTTC.